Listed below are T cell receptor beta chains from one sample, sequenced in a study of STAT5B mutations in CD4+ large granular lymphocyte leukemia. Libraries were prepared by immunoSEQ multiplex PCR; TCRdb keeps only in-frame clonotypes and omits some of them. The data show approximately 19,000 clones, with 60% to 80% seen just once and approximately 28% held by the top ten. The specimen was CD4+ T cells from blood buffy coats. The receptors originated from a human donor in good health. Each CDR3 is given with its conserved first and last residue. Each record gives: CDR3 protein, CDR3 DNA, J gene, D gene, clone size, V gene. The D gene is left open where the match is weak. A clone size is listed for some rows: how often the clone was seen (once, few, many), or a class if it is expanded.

CDR3 protein: CASSLADRSNTF
CDR3 DNA: TGTGCCAGCAGCTTGGCGGACAGGTCGAACACCTTC
J gene: TRBJ1-2
D gene: TRBD1
clone size: -
V gene: TRBV5-6

CDR3 protein: CASSVDVGEQYF
CDR3 DNA: TGTGCCAGCAGCGTAGACGTGGGCGAGCAGTACTTC
J gene: TRBJ2-7
D gene: -
clone size: -
V gene: TRBV9

CDR3 protein: CASSRDFNQPQHF
CDR3 DNA: TGTGCCAGCAGCCGTGACTTCAATCAGCCCCAGCATTTT
J gene: TRBJ1-5
D gene: -
clone size: few
V gene: TRBV7-2

CDR3 protein: CASSPRDAPSYEQYF
CDR3 DNA: TGTGCCAGCAGCCCGCGAGATGCCCCCTCCTACGAGCAGTACTTC
J gene: TRBJ2-7
D gene: -
clone size: -
V gene: TRBV9

CDR3 protein: CASFRGGGGEAFF
CDR3 DNA: TGTGCCAGCTTCAGGGGAGGTGGTGGTGAAGCTTTCTTT
J gene: TRBJ1-1
D gene: -
clone size: few
V gene: TRBV2

CDR3 protein: CASSRIQGNEKLFF
CDR3 DNA: TGTGCCAGCAGCCGAATTCAGGGCAACGAAAAACTGTTTTTT
J gene: TRBJ1-4
D gene: -
clone size: few
V gene: TRBV6-5

CDR3 protein: CASSSLSDTQYF
CDR3 DNA: TGTGCCAGCAGCTCCCTCTCAGATACGCAGTATTTT
J gene: TRBJ2-3
D gene: -
clone size: few
V gene: TRBV7-9

CDR3 protein: CASSPRGDGNEKLFF
CDR3 DNA: TGTGCCAGCTCACCAAGGGGGGACGGGAATGAAAAACTGTTTTTT
J gene: TRBJ1-4
D gene: -
clone size: -
V gene: TRBV18

CDR3 protein: CASSQDFTVGLGDTDTQYF
CDR3 DNA: TGCGCCAGCAGCCAAGATTTTACGGTCGGGTTGGGGGACACAGATACGCAGTATTTT
J gene: TRBJ2-3
D gene: -
clone size: -
V gene: TRBV4-1

CDR3 protein: CASSRDGGASYEQYF
CDR3 DNA: TGTGCCAGCAGCCGCGATGGTGGAGCTTCCTACGAGCAGTACTTC
J gene: TRBJ2-7
D gene: -
clone size: -
V gene: TRBV6-5

CDR3 protein: CASSPRGLDYEQYF
CDR3 DNA: TGTGCCAGCAGCCCCAGGGGGCTCGATTACGAGCAGTACTTC
J gene: TRBJ2-7
D gene: TRBD1
clone size: -
V gene: TRBV7-2

CDR3 protein: CASGSQGNYGYTF
CDR3 DNA: TGTGCCAGTGGCTCACAGGGAAACTATGGCTACACCTTC
J gene: TRBJ1-2
D gene: -
clone size: few
V gene: TRBV19

CDR3 protein: CASSQGGGANTGELFF
CDR3 DNA: TGCGCCAGCAGCCAAGGCGGGGGGGCCAACACCGGGGAGCTGTTTTTT
J gene: TRBJ2-2
D gene: TRBD2
clone size: few
V gene: TRBV4-1

CDR3 protein: CASSKGGGVKSTDTQYF
CDR3 DNA: TGTGCCAGCAGCAAAGGAGGGGGGGTTAAGAGCACAGATACGCAGTATTTT
J gene: TRBJ2-3
D gene: -
clone size: -
V gene: TRBV21-1

CDR3 protein: CASSIRQGYGYTF
CDR3 DNA: TGTGCCAGCAGCATTCGACAGGGGTATGGCTACACCTTC
J gene: TRBJ1-2
D gene: TRBD1
clone size: medium-sized
V gene: TRBV9

CDR3 protein: CASSSIGLAGELTDTQYF
CDR3 DNA: TGTGCCAGCAGCTCCATTGGACTAGCGGGGGAACTCACAGATACGCAGTATTTT
J gene: TRBJ2-3
D gene: TRBD2
clone size: -
V gene: TRBV11-3

CDR3 protein: CASSSSSVGTSYEQYF
CDR3 DNA: TGCGCCAGCAGCTCCAGTTCCGTGGGGACTTCCTACGAGCAGTACTTC
J gene: TRBJ2-7
D gene: -
clone size: -
V gene: TRBV4-1

CDR3 protein: CASSVDRGEGARNQPQHF
CDR3 DNA: TGTGCCAGCAGCGTAGATCGTGGTGAGGGGGCTCGCAATCAGCCCCAGCATTTT
J gene: TRBJ1-5
D gene: TRBD1
clone size: -
V gene: TRBV9

CDR3 protein: CASSVGAVNTEAFF
CDR3 DNA: TGTGCCAGCAGCGTAGGGGCAGTGAACACTGAAGCTTTCTTT
J gene: TRBJ1-1
D gene: -
clone size: -
V gene: TRBV9

CDR3 protein: CASSGLAVPATQYF
CDR3 DNA: TGTGCCAGCAGCGGACTAGCGGTGCCCGCTACCCAGTACTTC
J gene: TRBJ2-5
D gene: TRBD2
clone size: -
V gene: TRBV7-9

CDR3 protein: CASSRRTVPYEQYF
CDR3 DNA: TGTGCCAGCAGCCGACGGACAGTTCCCTACGAGCAGTACTTC
J gene: TRBJ2-7
D gene: -
clone size: -
V gene: TRBV7-6

CDR3 protein: CASSINGRGMGEQFF
CDR3 DNA: TGTGCCAGTAGTATTAACGGACGGGGAATGGGAGAGCAGTTCTTC
J gene: TRBJ2-1
D gene: -
clone size: -
V gene: TRBV19

CDR3 protein: CASSLSGGELSYNSPLHF
CDR3 DNA: TGTGCCAGCAGTTTATCAGGGGGGGAGTTGTCCTATAATTCACCCCTCCACTTT
J gene: TRBJ1-6
D gene: -
clone size: -
V gene: TRBV27

CDR3 protein: CASSEARGASYNEQFF
CDR3 DNA: TGTGCCAGCAGTGAAGCCCGGGGGGCTTCATACAATGAGCAGTTCTTC
J gene: TRBJ2-1
D gene: -
clone size: -
V gene: TRBV6-1

CDR3 protein: CASSQPREGPTGELFF
CDR3 DNA: TGCGCCAGCAGCCAACCCCGGGAGGGTCCCACCGGGGAGCTGTTTTTT
J gene: TRBJ2-2
D gene: TRBD2
clone size: -
V gene: TRBV4-1

CDR3 protein: CASSQTLQGWGETQYF
CDR3 DNA: TGTGCCAGCAGTCAAACTCTACAGGGGTGGGGAGAGACCCAGTACTTC
J gene: TRBJ2-5
D gene: TRBD1
clone size: -
V gene: TRBV25-1

CDR3 protein: CASRENTEAFF
CDR3 DNA: TGTGCCAGCAGGGAGAACACTGAAGCTTTCTTT
J gene: TRBJ1-1
D gene: -
clone size: few
V gene: TRBV2

CDR3 protein: CASSVRGLSYNEQFF
CDR3 DNA: TGTGCCAGCAGCGTGCGGGGCCTCTCCTACAATGAGCAGTTCTTC
J gene: TRBJ2-1
D gene: -
clone size: few
V gene: TRBV7-2

CDR3 protein: CASSEQGISFGGTQYF
CDR3 DNA: TGTGCCAGCAGCGAACAGGGAATCTCGTTCGGAGGGACCCAGTACTTC
J gene: TRBJ2-5
D gene: -
clone size: -
V gene: TRBV5-6

CDR3 protein: CASRTGTLYEQYF
CDR3 DNA: TGTGCCAGCAGGACCGGGACCCTCTACGAGCAGTACTTC
J gene: TRBJ2-7
D gene: -
clone size: few
V gene: TRBV28

CDR3 protein: CASSLDRYTEAFF
CDR3 DNA: TGTGCCAGCAGCTTAGACAGATACACTGAAGCTTTCTTT
J gene: TRBJ1-1
D gene: -
clone size: few
V gene: TRBV7-2

CDR3 protein: CASSLNTRGQATANTGELFF
CDR3 DNA: TGTGCCAGCAGCCTAAACACAAGGGGACAGGCGACCGCGAACACCGGGGAGCTGTTTTTT
J gene: TRBJ2-2
D gene: TRBD1
clone size: -
V gene: TRBV7-3

CDR3 protein: CASSDSILGYTF
CDR3 DNA: TGTGCCAGCAGTGACAGTATATTAGGCTACACCTTC
J gene: TRBJ1-2
D gene: -
clone size: few
V gene: TRBV2

CDR3 protein: CASSLALRDRRSEAFF
CDR3 DNA: TGTGCCAGCAGCTTAGCGCTAAGGGACAGGAGAAGCGAAGCTTTCTTT
J gene: TRBJ1-1
D gene: TRBD1
clone size: -
V gene: TRBV7-2

CDR3 protein: CASSLEGRGGYNEQFF
CDR3 DNA: TGTGCCAGCAGCTTAGAGGGACGGGGGGGATACAATGAGCAGTTCTTC
J gene: TRBJ2-1
D gene: TRBD2
clone size: -
V gene: TRBV7-8

CDR3 protein: CASSRGHTGNTIYF
CDR3 DNA: TGTGCCAGCAGCCGGGGGCATACTGGAAACACCATATATTTT
J gene: TRBJ1-3
D gene: -
clone size: few
V gene: TRBV11-2

CDR3 protein: CASSLRFTNRNYEQYF
CDR3 DNA: TGTGCCAGCAGCTTACGTTTTACTAACAGAAACTACGAGCAGTACTTC
J gene: TRBJ2-7
D gene: -
clone size: -
V gene: TRBV7-2

CDR3 protein: CASSVLGAGGANVLTF
CDR3 DNA: TGTGCCAGTAGTGTCCTGGGGGCAGGGGGGGCCAACGTCCTGACTTTC
J gene: TRBJ2-6
D gene: -
clone size: -
V gene: TRBV19

CDR3 protein: CAWSTSSGRRSYGYTF
CDR3 DNA: TGTGCCTGGAGTACCTCGTCAGGAAGACGGTCCTATGGCTACACCTTC
J gene: TRBJ1-2
D gene: -
clone size: -
V gene: TRBV30

CDR3 protein: CASSLGRSATNEKLFF
CDR3 DNA: TGCGCCAGCAGCCTGGGTAGATCTGCAACTAATGAAAAACTGTTTTTT
J gene: TRBJ1-4
D gene: -
clone size: -
V gene: TRBV5-1

CDR3 protein: CASATTGSYNEQFF
CDR3 DNA: TGTGCCAGCGCCACGACGGGCTCCTACAATGAGCAGTTCTTC
J gene: TRBJ2-1
D gene: -
clone size: -
V gene: TRBV6-5

CDR3 protein: CASSLRPGGRETQYF
CDR3 DNA: TGCGCCAGCAGCCTCCGCCCTGGCGGGAGAGAGACCCAGTACTTC
J gene: TRBJ2-5
D gene: TRBD2
clone size: -
V gene: TRBV4-3

CDR3 protein: CATSARMNTEAFF
CDR3 DNA: TGTGCCACCAGCGCACGCATGAACACTGAAGCTTTCTTT
J gene: TRBJ1-1
D gene: -
clone size: -
V gene: TRBV15

CDR3 protein: CASSLERGGGPRGDQYF
CDR3 DNA: TGTGCCAGCAGCTTGGAGAGAGGCGGGGGCCCTAGGGGGGACCAGTACTTC
J gene: TRBJ2-5
D gene: -
clone size: -
V gene: TRBV5-4

CDR3 protein: CASSLTSISGELFF
CDR3 DNA: TGTGCCAGCAGCTTAACGTCAATATCCGGGGAGCTGTTTTTT
J gene: TRBJ2-2
D gene: -
clone size: few
V gene: TRBV7-3

CDR3 protein: CASSREGAPYSNQPQHF
CDR3 DNA: TGTGCCAGCAGCCGGGAGGGGGCCCCGTATAGCAATCAGCCCCAGCATTTT
J gene: TRBJ1-5
D gene: TRBD1
clone size: -
V gene: TRBV7-2

CDR3 protein: CASSPSTSGRANEQFF
CDR3 DNA: TGTGCCAGCAGCCCCTCCACTAGCGGGAGGGCAAATGAGCAGTTCTTC
J gene: TRBJ2-1
D gene: TRBD2
clone size: -
V gene: TRBV5-4

CDR3 protein: CASSLPGKETQYF
CDR3 DNA: TGTGCCAGCAGTTTACCGGGAAAAGAGACCCAGTACTTC
J gene: TRBJ2-5
D gene: -
clone size: -
V gene: TRBV28

CDR3 protein: CSATRLDTQYF
CDR3 DNA: TGCAGTGCCACAAGATTGGATACGCAGTATTTT
J gene: TRBJ2-3
D gene: -
clone size: -
V gene: TRBV20-1

CDR3 protein: CASSEWTGGNEKLFF
CDR3 DNA: TGTGCCAGCAGCGAGTGGACAGGGGGGAATGAAAAACTGTTTTTT
J gene: TRBJ1-4
D gene: TRBD1
clone size: -
V gene: TRBV9

CDR3 protein: CASSVDFGVSGANVLTF
CDR3 DNA: TGTGCCAGCAGCGTAGACTTCGGGGTTTCTGGGGCCAACGTCCTGACTTTC
J gene: TRBJ2-6
D gene: -
clone size: -
V gene: TRBV9

CDR3 protein: CASRRDRGLNTEAFF
CDR3 DNA: TGTGCCAGCAGGAGGGACAGGGGGCTTAACACTGAAGCTTTCTTT
J gene: TRBJ1-1
D gene: TRBD1
clone size: few
V gene: TRBV2

CDR3 protein: CASSTGSSYEQYF
CDR3 DNA: TGTGCCAGTAGTACAGGGAGCTCCTACGAGCAGTACTTC
J gene: TRBJ2-7
D gene: -
clone size: -
V gene: TRBV19

CDR3 protein: CATSRDQGPYEQYF
CDR3 DNA: TGTGCCACCAGCAGAGATCAGGGCCCCTACGAGCAGTACTTC
J gene: TRBJ2-7
D gene: -
clone size: -
V gene: TRBV15

CDR3 protein: CASSLDPKDETQYF
CDR3 DNA: TGCGCCAGCAGCTTGGACCCCAAGGACGAGACCCAGTACTTC
J gene: TRBJ2-5
D gene: -
clone size: -
V gene: TRBV5-1

CDR3 protein: CATSRDPQGEQYF
CDR3 DNA: TGTGCCACCAGCAGAGATCCGCAGGGCGAGCAGTACTTC
J gene: TRBJ2-7
D gene: -
clone size: -
V gene: TRBV15

CDR3 protein: CASSLSGGTSGRTYF
CDR3 DNA: TGTGCCAGCAGCTTAAGTGGGGGGACTAGCGGGAGGACGTATTTT
J gene: TRBJ2-3
D gene: TRBD2
clone size: medium-sized
V gene: TRBV7-3

CDR3 protein: CSVGIATDTQYF
CDR3 DNA: TGCAGCGTTGGGATCGCCACAGATACGCAGTATTTT
J gene: TRBJ2-3
D gene: -
clone size: -
V gene: TRBV29-1

CDR3 protein: CASSLNGELFF
CDR3 DNA: TGCGCCAGCAGCTTGAACGGGGAGCTGTTTTTT
J gene: TRBJ2-2
D gene: -
clone size: -
V gene: TRBV5-1